This TCR beta chain was captured by sequencing in a study of cytomegalovirus exposure and HLA in healthy donors. Looking at the study overall: It was reported in a later analysis that the same platform had been used for the 120 validation repertoires as for the roughly 710 first-cohort repertoires.

Measured with immunoSEQ multiplex PCR; TCRdb has only the in-frame clones, and not every one. Of some 120,000 clones in the sample, 95% to 96% were seen once. General study points: The study recorded some 160 TCR beta chains that were cytomegalovirus-associated. A subsequent analysis found that TCR clusters from the first cohort also tended to co-occur in the approximately 130 validation repertoires, with under 95% of cluster scores above 0.

Separate from the roughly 700-subject first cohort, the approximately 120-subject validation cohort was the one that the donors belonged to. This CDR3 is built from 16 residues. The V end was cut by 6 bases, the J end by 8 bases, with 25 bases between. Germline V gene data show CDR1 as SNHLY and CDR2 as FYNNEI. As to this clone: Its antigen is currently unknown.

The source of this sequence is a man younger than 35 in good health and CMV-seronegative. Sample: PBMCs. The chain uses TRBV2 and TRBJ1-2; D perhaps matches TRBD1 (6 bases). The CDR3 spells CASSAWADRRFKGYTF. The CDR3 DNA reads as TGTGCCAGCAGCGCTTGGGCCGACAGGCGGTTTAAGGGCTACACCTTC.